Listed below are T cell receptor beta chains from one sample, sequenced in a study of blood T cells in healthy people across ages. Using its own MiXCR run on the 5' RACE reads, TCRdb lists one record per CDR3 protein. The table has approximately 940,000 distinct CDR3 sequences, under 50% seen once. The sample taken for sequencing was blood. These TCRs come from a man aged 25 to 45 in good health. The CDR3 runs from the conserved cysteine through the conserved F or W. A D gene is named only where the DNA matches it firmly. The size of a clone is reported for some rows only, either as once, few or many, or as a class for expanded clones.

J gene: TRBJ1-2; V gene: TRBV7-8; clone size: .; D gene: TRBD1; CDR3 protein: CASSLDPDRVTHYGYTF; CDR3 DNA: TGTGCCAGCAGCTTAGACCCTGACAGGGTGACGCACTATGGCTACACCTTC
J gene: TRBJ2-5; V gene: TRBV20-1; clone size: few; D gene: .; CDR3 protein: CSCHYQETQYF; CDR3 DNA: TGCAGTTGTCACTACCAAGAGACCCAGTACTTC
J gene: TRBJ2-5; V gene: TRBV3-1; clone size: once; D gene: .; CDR3 protein: CASSHVKWMETQYF; CDR3 DNA: TGTGCCAGCAGCCATGTGAAGTGGATGGAGACCCAGTACTTC
J gene: TRBJ2-3; V gene: TRBV10-3; clone size: .; D gene: .; CDR3 protein: CAISPGEGRTGTQYF; CDR3 DNA: TGTGCCATCAGTCCAGGGGAGGGACGCACAGGTACGCAGTATTTT
J gene: TRBJ1-1; V gene: TRBV20-1; clone size: few; D gene: TRBD1; CDR3 protein: CSARVPTGGTEAFF; CDR3 DNA: TGCAGTGCTAGAGTCCCGACAGGGGGCACTGAAGCTTTCTTT
J gene: TRBJ1-4; V gene: TRBV25-1; clone size: few; D gene: .; CDR3 protein: CASSEYEGFGSTNEKLFF; CDR3 DNA: TGTGCCAGCAGTGAATATGAAGGTTTTGGGTCAACTAATGAAAAACTGTTTTTT
J gene: TRBJ2-7; V gene: TRBV28; clone size: .; D gene: .; CDR3 protein: CASSSTTGTGYNEQYF; CDR3 DNA: TGTGCCAGCAGTTCGACCACCGGGACGGGATACAATGAGCAGTACTTC
J gene: TRBJ2-1; V gene: TRBV20-1; clone size: .; D gene: TRBD2; CDR3 protein: CSARGGTSLLEEQFF; CDR3 DNA: TGCAGTGCTAGAGGGGGGACTAGCCTCCTCGAGGAGCAGTTCTTC
J gene: TRBJ2-3; V gene: TRBV7-9; clone size: .; D gene: .; CDR3 protein: CASSSVGAFTDTQYF; CDR3 DNA: TGTGCCAGCAGCTCCGTCGGCGCGTTCACAGATACGCAGTATTTT
J gene: TRBJ2-7; V gene: TRBV27; clone size: .; D gene: TRBD1; CDR3 protein: CVRDRPNEQYF; CDR3 DNA: TGTGTCCGGGACAGACCTAACGAGCAGTACTTC
J gene: TRBJ2-7; V gene: TRBV6-2/TRBV6-3; clone size: few; D gene: .; CDR3 protein: CASNRQGSTYEQYF; CDR3 DNA: TGTGCCAGCAACCGCCAGGGCTCAACCTACGAGCAGTACTTC
J gene: TRBJ1-1; V gene: TRBV7-2; clone size: few; D gene: .; CDR3 protein: CASSWTGTEAFF; CDR3 DNA: TGTGCCAGCAGCTGGACGGGGACTGAAGCTTTCTTT
J gene: TRBJ2-2; V gene: TRBV9; clone size: .; D gene: .; CDR3 protein: CASSPRTSTGELFF; CDR3 DNA: TGTGCCAGCAGCCCCCGGACGAGCACCGGGGAGCTGTTTTTT
J gene: TRBJ2-2; V gene: TRBV28; clone size: .; D gene: .; CDR3 protein: CASIISGTVSTGELFF; CDR3 DNA: TGTGCCAGCATCATAAGCGGGACAGTCTCTACCGGGGAGCTGTTTTTT
J gene: TRBJ1-6; V gene: TRBV20-1; clone size: .; D gene: .; CDR3 protein: CSAGDYNSPLHF; CDR3 DNA: TGCAGTGCGGGAGATTATAATTCACCCCTCCACTTT
J gene: TRBJ2-3; V gene: TRBV19; clone size: .; D gene: TRBD2; CDR3 protein: CASSPLAGPTDTQYF; CDR3 DNA: TGTGCCAGTAGTCCACTAGCGGGACCCACAGATACGCAGTATTTT
J gene: TRBJ1-1; V gene: TRBV29-1; clone size: .; D gene: .; CDR3 protein: CSVEDTRAGARSDTEAFF; CDR3 DNA: TGCAGCGTTGAAGATACAAGGGCAGGGGCACGGTCGGACACTGAAGCTTTCTTT
J gene: TRBJ2-3; V gene: TRBV6-4; clone size: .; D gene: .; CDR3 protein: CAKATQYF; CDR3 DNA: TGTGCCAAAGCTACGCAGTATTTT
J gene: TRBJ2-3; V gene: TRBV20-1; clone size: .; D gene: TRBD2; CDR3 protein: CSASSMSSGRADTQYF; CDR3 DNA: TGCAGTGCTTCCTCTATGTCTAGCGGGCGTGCAGATACGCAGTATTTT
J gene: TRBJ1-3; V gene: TRBV6-5; clone size: .; D gene: .; CDR3 protein: CASSYSEGSGNTIYF; CDR3 DNA: TGTGCCAGCAGTTACTCGGAAGGATCTGGAAACACCATATATTTT
J gene: TRBJ2-1; V gene: TRBV4-1; clone size: .; D gene: TRBD2; CDR3 protein: CASSPSFSAGGYNEQFF; CDR3 DNA: TGCGCCAGCAGCCCCTCATTCTCAGCGGGGGGTTACAATGAGCAGTTCTTC
J gene: TRBJ2-3; V gene: TRBV6-5; clone size: .; D gene: .; CDR3 protein: CASSYERNTDTQYF; CDR3 DNA: TGTGCCAGCAGTTACGAGCGGAACACAGATACGCAGTATTTT
J gene: TRBJ1-2; V gene: TRBV7-2; clone size: few; D gene: .; CDR3 protein: CASSLEGGRYGYTF; CDR3 DNA: TGTGCCAGCAGCTTAGAAGGGGGTCGGTATGGCTACACCTTC
J gene: TRBJ2-6; V gene: TRBV10-3; clone size: .; D gene: .; CDR3 protein: CAISELGSGANVLTF; CDR3 DNA: TGTGCCATCAGTGAGTTGGGCTCTGGGGCCAACGTCCTGACTTTC
J gene: TRBJ1-1; V gene: TRBV27; clone size: .; D gene: .; CDR3 protein: CASRHEGERTEAFF; CDR3 DNA: TGTGCCAGCAGACATGAGGGGGAGAGGACTGAAGCTTTCTTT
J gene: TRBJ2-3; V gene: TRBV29-1; clone size: .; D gene: TRBD1; CDR3 protein: CSVEEINRGGADTQYF; CDR3 DNA: TGCAGCGTTGAGGAAATCAACAGGGGCGGCGCAGATACGCAGTATTTT
J gene: TRBJ2-7; V gene: TRBV20-1; clone size: .; D gene: TRBD2; CDR3 protein: CSARRGEGLFLGKQYF; CDR3 DNA: TGCAGTGCTAGAAGAGGGGAGGGACTATTCTTAGGGAAGCAGTACTTC
J gene: TRBJ2-1; V gene: TRBV29-1; clone size: once; D gene: .; CDR3 protein: CSVRGGTAYNEQFF; CDR3 DNA: TGCAGCGTTCGAGGCGGGACTGCCTACAATGAGCAGTTCTTC